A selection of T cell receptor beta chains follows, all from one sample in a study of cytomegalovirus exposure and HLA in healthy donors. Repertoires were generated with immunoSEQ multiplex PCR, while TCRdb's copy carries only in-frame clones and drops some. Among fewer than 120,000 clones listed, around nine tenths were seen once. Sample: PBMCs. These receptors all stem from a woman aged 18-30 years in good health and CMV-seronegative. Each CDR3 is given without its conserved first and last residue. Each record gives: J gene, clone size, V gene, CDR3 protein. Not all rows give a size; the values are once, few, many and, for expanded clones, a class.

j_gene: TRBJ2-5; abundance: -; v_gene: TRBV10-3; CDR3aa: AISDSSMRQETQY
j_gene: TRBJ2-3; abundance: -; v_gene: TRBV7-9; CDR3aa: ASSFGLDTDTQY
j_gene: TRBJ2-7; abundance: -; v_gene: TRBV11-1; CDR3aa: ASSLGGNEGREQY
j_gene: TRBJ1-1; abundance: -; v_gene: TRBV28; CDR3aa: ASSPSGGLAEAF
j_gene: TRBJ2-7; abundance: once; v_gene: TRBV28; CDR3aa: ASSLVRTGNEQY
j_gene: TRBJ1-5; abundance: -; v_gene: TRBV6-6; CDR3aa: ASSPRQTYSNQPQH
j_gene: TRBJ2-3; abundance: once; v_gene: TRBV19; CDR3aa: ASSFHRGDMRTDTQY
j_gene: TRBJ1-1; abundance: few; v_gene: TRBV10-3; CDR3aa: AISRSENTEAF
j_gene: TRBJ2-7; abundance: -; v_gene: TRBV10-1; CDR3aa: ASSEIRRESGHYEQY
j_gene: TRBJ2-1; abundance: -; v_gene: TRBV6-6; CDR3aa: ASNFLSLSYNEQF
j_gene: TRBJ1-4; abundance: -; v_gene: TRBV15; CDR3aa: ATSRGTGLEEKLF
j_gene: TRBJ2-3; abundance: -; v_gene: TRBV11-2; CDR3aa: ASSVTSGTDTQY
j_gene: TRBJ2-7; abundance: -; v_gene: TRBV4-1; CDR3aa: ASSHGQGDYEQY
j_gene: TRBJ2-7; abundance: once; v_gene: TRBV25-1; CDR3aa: ASADRGPLQVQY
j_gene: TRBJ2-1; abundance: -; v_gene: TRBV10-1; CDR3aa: ASSEQYNEQF
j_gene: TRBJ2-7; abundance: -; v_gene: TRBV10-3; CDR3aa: AISEAPVYEQY
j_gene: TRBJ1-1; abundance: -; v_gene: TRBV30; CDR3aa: AWSVQGNTEAF
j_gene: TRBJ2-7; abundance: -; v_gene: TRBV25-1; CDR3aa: ASSECWPDSYEQY
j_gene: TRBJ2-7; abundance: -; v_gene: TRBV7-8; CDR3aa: ASSLRQLSSYEQY
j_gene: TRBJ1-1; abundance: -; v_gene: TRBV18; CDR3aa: ASSPGGETEAF
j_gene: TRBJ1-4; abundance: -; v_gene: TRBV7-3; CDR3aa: ASSLGTGGPNEKLF
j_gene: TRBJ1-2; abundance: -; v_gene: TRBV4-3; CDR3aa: ASSQEGGRDGYT
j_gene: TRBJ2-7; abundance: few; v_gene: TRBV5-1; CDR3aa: ASSVSSYEQY
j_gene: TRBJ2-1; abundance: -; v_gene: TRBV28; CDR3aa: ASSRRDNEQF
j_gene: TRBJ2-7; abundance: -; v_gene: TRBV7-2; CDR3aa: ASSLAGGSYEQY
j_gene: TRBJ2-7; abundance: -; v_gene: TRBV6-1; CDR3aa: ASSESETGAYEQY
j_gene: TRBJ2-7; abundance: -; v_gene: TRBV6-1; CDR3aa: ASSETGTYEQY
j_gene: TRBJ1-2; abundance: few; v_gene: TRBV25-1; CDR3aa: ASSESTRGADGYT
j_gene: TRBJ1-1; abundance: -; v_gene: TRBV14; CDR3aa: ASSPYQGMNTEAF
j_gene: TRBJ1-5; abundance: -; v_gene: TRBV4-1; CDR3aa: ASSPDHNQPQH
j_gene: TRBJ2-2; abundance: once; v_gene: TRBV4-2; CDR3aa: ASSQLAGANTGELF
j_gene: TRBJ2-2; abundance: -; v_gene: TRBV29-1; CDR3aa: SVPGVSGELF
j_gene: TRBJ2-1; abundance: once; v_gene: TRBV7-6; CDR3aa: ASSPRSGGEQF
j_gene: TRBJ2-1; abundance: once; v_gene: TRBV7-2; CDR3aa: ASSTTRGDEQF
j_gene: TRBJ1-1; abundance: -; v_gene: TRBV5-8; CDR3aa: ASSLNRGRRTEAF
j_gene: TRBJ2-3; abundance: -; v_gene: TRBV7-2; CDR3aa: ASSLAGRFTDTQY
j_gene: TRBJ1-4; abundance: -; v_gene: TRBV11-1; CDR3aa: ASSTGTGNEKLF
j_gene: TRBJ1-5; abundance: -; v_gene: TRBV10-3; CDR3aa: ATRQGGQPQH
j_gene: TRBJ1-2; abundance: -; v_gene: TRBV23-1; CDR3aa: ASSQLRVNYGYT
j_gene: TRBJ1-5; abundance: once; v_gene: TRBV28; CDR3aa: ASSWGGPSNQPQH
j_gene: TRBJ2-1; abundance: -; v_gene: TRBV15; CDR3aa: ATSKDRRTNEQF
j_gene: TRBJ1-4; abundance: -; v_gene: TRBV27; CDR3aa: ASSRTARAGTNEKLF